These 31 T cell receptor beta chains were all obtained from the same sample, sequenced in a study of T cells expressing NK-cell markers. TCRdb re-called the 5' RACE reads and catalogs CDR3 proteins one per entry, DNA excluded. The listing contains over 150,000 distinct CDR3 sequences. Sequencing input: blood T cells: a sorted CD56 or NKG2C T cell subset, CD4+ or CD8+ T cells, or bulk PBMC T cells (not recorded which). The receptors derive from a man aged 18-75 years in good health.

The chain is built from TRBV19 and TRBJ1-1. Germline CDR1 and CDR2: LNHDA and SQIVND (reference sequence). The CDR3 length is 14 residues. The CDR3 reads CASVSFPGGTEAFF.

The rearrangement uses TRBV5-1 and TRBJ1-6; TCRdb outputs TRBD1, but without DNA this stays unchecked. Germline CDR1 SGHRS, CDR2 YFSETQ. The CDR3 runs to 15 residues. The CDR3 loop is CASSLDRGLGSPLHF.

This chain connects TRBV9 to TRBJ1-1; the TCRdb D gene call, TRBD1, has no DNA to confirm it. Germline loops: CDR1 SGDLS, CDR2 YYNGEE. The CDR3 runs 18 residues. This CDR3 reads CASSAVTGTGRMNTEAFF.

The chain links TRBV7-8 to TRBJ2-6. CDR3 length: 17 amino acids. Germline V CDR1 and CDR2: SGHVS, FQNEAQ. CDR3 amino acids: CASSLPRRSSGANVLTF.

V is TRBV5-1 and J is TRBJ2-3; TCRdb calls TRBD2, which cannot be checked without DNA. Looked up from germline, CDR1 is SGHRS and CDR2 is YFSETQ. This CDR3 is 16 amino acids long. The CDR3 loop is CASSYVIAGEQSTQYF. Combining the CDR3 with reference TRBV5-1 and TRBJ2-3 gives the whole variable domain KAGVTQTPRYLIKTRGQQVTLSCSPISGHRSVSWYQQTPGQGLQFLFEYFSETQRNKGNFPGRFSGRQFSNSRSEMNVSTLELGDSALYLCASSYVIAGEQSTQYFGPGTRLTVL.

V is TRBV20-1 and J is TRBJ1-4. This CDR3 contains 14 residues. In germline, CDR1 is DFQATT, CDR2 SNEGSKA (reference sequence). This chain's CDR3 is CSASGYPSGEKLFF.

The V and J genes are TRBV3-1 and TRBJ2-1; TCRdb indicates TRBD2, and absent DNA this call remains unverified. CDR3 size: 15 residues. CDR1 and CDR2 from the germline V gene are LGHDT and YNNKEL (reference sequence). CDR3 region: CASSSSGGPFNEQFF.

The J gene is TRBJ2-1, the V gene TRBV7-9; TCRdb outputs TRBD1, but without DNA this stays unchecked. This CDR3 has 15 amino acids. CDR1 SEHNR and CDR2 FQNEAQ come from the germline V gene (reference sequence). This CDR3 is CASSLGGDPVNEQFF.

V usage is TRBV9 and J usage is TRBJ1-6; without DNA, the TCRdb call of TRBD1 cannot be checked. The germline gives CDR1 SGDLS, CDR2 YYNGEE. The CDR3 is made up of 16 amino acids. The CDR3 reads CASSVDPGFYNSPLHF. The whole variable domain, filled in from reference TRBV9 and TRBJ1-6, reads DSGVTQTPKHLITATGQRVTLRCSPRSGDLSVYWYQQSLDQGLQFLIQYYNGEERAKGNILERFSAQQFPDLHSELNLSSLELGDSALYFCASSVDPGFYNSPLHFGNGTRLTVT.

V is TRBV27 and J is TRBJ2-7; lacking DNA, the TRBD1 call made by TCRdb goes unchecked. The CDR3 totals 16 residues. The germline CDR1 and CDR2 sequences are MNHEY and SMNVEV (reference sequence). The CDR3 here is CASSLIGAGGSYEQYF.

The rearrangement uses TRBV7-9 and TRBJ1-6. The CDR3 is 13 amino acids. The germline gives CDR1 SEHNR, CDR2 FQNEAQ (reference sequence). CDR3: CASSLALDSPLHF.

The chain couples TRBV28 to TRBJ1-6; absent DNA, TCRdb's TRBD1 call cannot be checked. Germline V CDR1 and CDR2: MDHEN, SYDVKM. The CDR3 contains 14 residues. The CDR3 loop is CASSLRGENSPLHF.

The chain employs TRBV28 and TRBJ1-6; TCRdb's D call of TRBD1 is untestable without DNA. CDR1 and CDR2 (germline): MDHEN, SYDVKM. The CDR3 covers 15 residues. CDR3 region: CASSFTGTGDSPLHF.

V and J are TRBV6-5 and TRBJ1-2. Per germline, CDR1 MNHEY and CDR2 SVGAGI. The CDR3 covers 12 residues. CDR3 loop: CASSYGDYGYTF.

The chain uses TRBV5-6 and TRBJ2-1; TCRdb gives TRBD1 as the D gene, but with no DNA this cannot be confirmed. CDR1 and CDR2 from the germline V gene are SGHDT and YYEEEE. This CDR3 spans 13 amino acids. The CDR3 protein is CASSPDRVNEQFF.

This chain joins TRBV19 and TRBJ2-7. CDR3 length: 14 amino acids. CDR1 is LNHDA, CDR2 SQIVND, per germline (reference sequence). The CDR3: CASSPHGSAYEQYF.

The chain has TRBV12-3 or TRBV12-4 and TRBJ2-7; TCRdb selects TRBD1, and the lack of DNA leaves this call unchecked. The CDR3 is 15 residues long. Here the CDR3 reads CASSPTGDTAYEQYF.

This chain joins TRBV28 and TRBJ2-7; absent DNA, TCRdb's TRBD1 call cannot be checked. Germline-derived CDR1 and CDR2 are MDHEN and SYDVKM. This CDR3 is built from 14 residues. CDR3 amino acids: CASRGGAGPYEQYF.

CDR3 protein: CASSLDPGYSNQPQHF. The chain uses TRBV5-8 and TRBJ1-5; as DNA is missing, the TRBD1 call by TCRdb cannot be tested. CDR1 and CDR2 (germline): SGHTS, YDEGEE. The CDR3 covers 16 residues.

CDR3 sequence reads: CASSSHPGTGGYEQYF. The chain carries TRBV5-1 and TRBJ2-7; there is no DNA to check the TCRdb D call of TRBD1. CDR1 is SGHRS, CDR2 YFSETQ, per germline. This CDR3 is built from 16 residues. Supplemented by reference TRBV5-1 and TRBJ2-7, the full variable domain reads KAGVTQTPRYLIKTRGQQVTLSCSPISGHRSVSWYQQTPGQGLQFLFEYFSETQRNKGNFPGRFSGRQFSNSRSEMNVSTLELGDSALYLCASSSHPGTGGYEQYFGPGTRLTVT.

The V call is TRBV12-5, the J call TRBJ1-6; without DNA, the TCRdb call of TRBD1 cannot be checked. Per the germline V gene, CDR1 is LGHNT and CDR2 is FRNRAP. The CDR3 is made up of 14 amino acids. CDR3 protein: CARGAETRGSPLHF.

This chain joins TRBV3-1 and TRBJ1-1; TCRdb picks TRBD1, but there is no DNA to check that call. The CDR3 extends over 15 amino acids. Germline-derived CDR1 and CDR2 are LGHDT and YNNKEL (reference sequence). The CDR3 loop reads CASSPRDDKNTEAFF.

The CDR3 here is CASGTDLFGPDTQYF. The V and J genes are TRBV2 and TRBJ2-3. Germline V gives CDR1 SNHLY, CDR2 FYNNEI. The CDR3 is made up of 15 amino acids.

The chain combines TRBV28 with TRBJ2-7; the TCRdb D gene call, TRBD1, has no DNA to confirm it. Germline V gene lookup returns CDR1 MDHEN and CDR2 SYDVKM. CDR3 size: 15 residues. Here the CDR3 reads CASSPRLLPAHEQYF.

The V and J genes are TRBV12-3 or TRBV12-4 and TRBJ1-1; no DNA is available, so the TRBD1 call from TCRdb remains unchecked. The CDR3 extends over 11 amino acids. The CDR3 region is CATQGTTEAFF.

V and J are TRBV6-5 and TRBJ1-1; the TCRdb D gene call, TRBD1, has no DNA to confirm it. The CDR3 has 15 residues. Germline V gene lookup returns CDR1 MNHEY and CDR2 SVGAGI. This chain's CDR3 is CASSWTDELNTEAFF.

This chain links TRBV12-3 or TRBV12-4 with TRBJ1-5; the TRBD1 assignment by TCRdb is unverifiable without DNA. The CDR3 contains 14 residues. The CDR3 sequence is CASSPPISNQPQHF.

The V gene is TRBV12-3 or TRBV12-4, the J gene TRBJ2-3; the TCRdb D gene call, TRBD1, has no DNA to confirm it. The CDR3 sequence is 16 residues long. This chain's CDR3 is CASSYPGQGLRNTQYF.

J is TRBJ1-2 and V is TRBV28; TCRdb calls TRBD1, which cannot be checked without DNA. Germline V gene sequence: CDR1 MDHEN, CDR2 SYDVKM. This CDR3 is built from 14 residues. CDR3 residues: CASSPDREAYGYTF.

The chain carries TRBV19 and TRBJ2-1; without DNA, the TCRdb call of TRBD1 cannot be checked. CDR1 LNHDA and CDR2 SQIVND come from the germline V gene (reference sequence). The CDR3 sequence is 11 residues long. CDR3 sequence: CASRQGYEQFF.

The chain couples TRBV9 to TRBJ1-5. The CDR3 extends over 14 amino acids. CDR1 and CDR2 (germline): SGDLS, YYNGEE. CDR3 amino acids: CASGGGAPNQPQHF. Supplemented by reference TRBV9 and TRBJ1-5, the full variable domain reads DSGVTQTPKHLITATGQRVTLRCSPRSGDLSVYWYQQSLDQGLQFLIQYYNGEERAKGNILERFSAQQFPDLHSELNLSSLELGDSALYFCASGGGAPNQPQHFGDGTRLSIL.